These 27 T cell receptor beta chains were sequenced from one sample in a study of control samples from healthy donors and cancer patients. Generated by immunoSEQ multiplex PCR, the TCRdb table keeps only in-frame clones and is missing some. The table has 160,000 or so clones, 85% to 95% seen once; the top ten hold about 8.5%. The sequenced sample was blood. These receptors all stem from a woman aged 40 to 50 in good health.

V gene TRBV27 combines with J gene TRBJ1-2; 11 nucleotides match TRBD1. The CDR3 runs 17 residues. Germline values: CDR1 MNHEY, CDR2 SMNVEV (reference sequence). With V trimmed by 4 bases and J by 1 base, 8 bases remained unmatched. The CDR3 protein is CASSSDRGLSGNYGYTF. The CDR3 bases are TGTGCCAGCAGTTCGGACAGGGGGCTCTCGGGTAACTATGGCTACACCTTC.

The rearrangement links TRBV12-3 or TRBV12-4 to TRBJ2-7; D possibly uses TRBD1 or TRBD2 (5 bases each). Trimming removed 8 bases at V and 2 bases at J, with 10 bases between. CDR3 length equals 12 residues. The CDR3 sequence: CASGTSPYEQYF. The CDR3 DNA is TGTGCCAGCGGGACCAGTCCCTACGAGCAGTACTTC.

This clone came up once. V gene TRBV19 combines with J gene TRBJ1-2; 9 nucleotides agree with TRBD1. After removal of 5 bases from V and 5 bases from J, the junction contained 9 bases not matched to a gene. Germline V gene data show CDR1 as LNHDA and CDR2 as SQIVND (reference sequence). The CDR3 runs to 15 residues. CDR3 in DNA: TGTGCCAGTAGTGCATTACAGGGGGCGCGGTATGGCTACACCTTC. Translated: CASSALQGARYGYTF.

The V and J genes are TRBV9 and TRBJ2-5, with D possibly being TRBD1 (5 bases). The CDR3 runs 15 residues. V lost 0 bases and J 5 bases, leaving 14 bases between the germline ends. Germline V gives CDR1 SGDLS, CDR2 YYNGEE. In DNA form, the CDR3 reads TGTGCCAGCAGCGTAGCCCCTAACAGGCGGGAGACCCAGTACTTC. It specifies CASSVAPNRRETQYF.

J is TRBJ1-1 and V is TRBV11-3; D is uncertain. The CDR3 runs 13 residues. Germline-derived CDR1 and CDR2 are SGHNT and YENEEA. V was clipped by 0 bases and J by 0 bases, with 2 bases between them. The CDR3 loop reads CASSLDLNTEAFF. For the CDR3, the DNA is TGTGCCAGCAGCTTAGATCTGAACACTGAAGCTTTCTTT.

This clone has only one observation. The chain couples TRBV6-5 to TRBJ2-7; no clear D gene. The V end lost 2 bases, the J end lost 2 bases, and 13 bases lay between the germline ends. Germline values: CDR1 MNHEY, CDR2 SVGAGI. The CDR3 totals 15 residues. CDR3 DNA sequence: TGTGCCAGCAGTTACGCCCATGGTGCCCCCTACGAGCAGTACTTC. Protein: CASSYAHGAPYEQYF.

The V gene is TRBV29-1, the J gene TRBJ2-1; D gene uncertain. Germline V CDR1 and CDR2: SQVTM, ANQGSEA. The length of the CDR3 is 10 residues. This chain's CDR3 is CSLGESEQFF. CDR3 nucleotide sequence: TGCAGTTTAGGAGAAAGCGAGCAGTTCTTC.

The chain carries TRBV25-1 and TRBJ1-1; 9 nucleotides line up with TRBD1. V gave up 4 bases and J gave up 0 bases; unmatched junction bases: 6. Per germline, CDR1 MGHDK and CDR2 SYGVNS. The CDR3 runs 16 residues. This CDR3 is CASSGTGTGLNTEAFF. The CDR3 DNA reads TGTGCCAGCAGTGGGACCGGGACAGGGTTGAACACTGAAGCTTTCTTT.

The V gene is TRBV14, the J gene TRBJ1-4; D is unresolved. This CDR3 contains 13 residues. Germline V gives CDR1 SGHDN, CDR2 FVKESK. Trimming cost V 0 bases and J 10 bases, with 9 bases left between them. CDR3 DNA: TGTGCCAGCAGCCAAGAATTATCGGGAAAACTGTTTTTT. Amino acids: CASSQELSGKLFF.

The chain employs TRBV4-2 and TRBJ2-5, with 9 bases matching TRBD1. The CDR3 sequence is 16 residues long. The V gene's germline CDR1 is LGHNA and CDR2 YNFKEQ. V gave up 4 bases and J gave up 2 bases; unmatched junction bases: 8. As DNA, the CDR3 is TGTGCCAGCAGCCTACAGGGGGCTAGCGGACAAGAGACCCAGTACTTC. Its translation is CASSLQGASGQETQYF.

The chain has TRBV12-3 or TRBV12-4 and TRBJ2-7; D gene uncertain. The CDR3 sequence is 12 residues long. Trimming cost V 7 bases and J 4 bases, with 11 bases left between them. The CDR3 is CASTQTGYEQYF. Written as DNA, the CDR3 is TGTGCCAGCACCCAGACTGGGTACGAGCAGTACTTC.

The CDR3 DNA sequence: TGTGCCAGCAACTCGGATGGAGGGCCCCAGCATTTT. Translated: CASNSDGGPQHF. The V and J genes are TRBV7-9 and TRBJ1-5; D is ambiguous. Germline CDR1 is SEHNR and CDR2 is FQNEAQ (reference sequence). The CDR3 has 12 residues. V was shortened by 7 bases and J by 9 bases, with 13 bases between the two germline ends. The variable domain in full, with the rest retrieved from reference TRBV7-9 and TRBJ1-5, is DTGVSQNPRHKITKRGQNVTFRCDPISEHNRLYWYRQTLGQGPEFLTYFQNEAQLEKSRLLSDRFSAERPKGSFSTLEIQRTEQGDSAMYLCASNSDGGPQHFGDGTRLSIL.

The rearrangement joins TRBV6-5 to TRBJ2-6, with D possibly matching TRBD2 (5 bases). Germline loops: CDR1 MNHEY, CDR2 SVGAGI. Trimming pared 5 bases from V and 4 bases from J, leaving 9 bases between. The CDR3 contains 14 residues. The CDR3 here is CASSTEAGANVLTF. CDR3 DNA: TGTGCCAGCAGTACGGAGGCGGGGGCCAACGTCCTGACTTTC.

This chain uses TRBV15 with TRBJ1-4, with 9 bases lining up with TRBD1. After removal of 3 bases from V and 3 bases from J, the junction contained 8 bases not matched to a gene. This CDR3 region has 17 residues. Germline CDR1 and CDR2: LNHNV and YYDKDF (reference sequence). CDR3 region: CATSRSMTGGANEKLFF. The DNA for the CDR3 is TGTGCCACCAGCAGGTCGATGACAGGGGGAGCTAATGAAAAACTGTTTTTT.

The gene calls are TRBV14 and TRBJ1-3; D gene ambiguous. Germline CDR1 is SGHDN and CDR2 is FVKESK. Trimming shortened V by 6 bases and J by 4 bases, and 10 bases separated the two germline ends. The CDR3 has 13 residues. The chain's CDR3 is CASSQFGGNTIYF. The CDR3 bases are TGTGCCAGCAGTCAATTCGGAGGAAACACCATATATTTT.

This sequence joins TRBV30 and TRBJ2-7; D is undetermined. In germline, CDR1 is GTSNPN, CDR2 SVGIG (reference sequence). This CDR3 has 12 residues. Trimming removed 0 bases from V and 2 bases from J, with 5 bases in between. The CDR3 loop is CAWSVGTYEQYF. CDR3 coding DNA: TGTGCCTGGAGTGTGGGCACCTACGAGCAGTACTTC.

The genes are TRBV27 and TRBJ2-1; a possible D gene is TRBD1 (6 bases). The CDR3 has 14 residues. Looked up from germline, CDR1 is MNHEY and CDR2 is SMNVEV (reference sequence). The V end lost 8 bases, the J end lost 2 bases, and 13 bases lay between the germline ends. As DNA, the CDR3 is TGTGCCAGCCGCCCTAGGACAGCCTACAATGAGCAGTTCTTC. Its protein product is CASRPRTAYNEQFF.

The chain is built from TRBV5-1 and TRBJ1-4; 10 bases map to TRBD1. J was trimmed by 8 bases and V by 2 bases; bases with no gene match: 3. The germline V gene encodes CDR1 SGHRS and CDR2 YFSETQ. The CDR3 extends over 14 amino acids. CDR3 amino acids: CASSFGQGEEKLFF. The CDR3 coding sequence is TGCGCCAGCAGCTTCGGACAGGGGGAAGAAAAACTGTTTTTT.

This rearrangement joins TRBV2 to TRBJ2-3; D not certain. Germline V gene sequence: CDR1 SNHLY, CDR2 FYNNEI. This CDR3 contains 8 residues. Trimming pared 11 bases from V and 9 bases from J, leaving 6 bases between. CDR3 bases: TGTGCCTCCCTAACGCAGTATTTT. Encoded protein: CASLTQYF.

The V and J genes are TRBV7-3 and TRBJ1-1; D is undetermined. Germline assignment: CDR1 SGHTA and CDR2 FQGTGA. This CDR3 has 14 amino acids. Trimming left V 5 bases short and J 5 bases short, with 15 bases between. This CDR3 reads CASSPRGMGTEAFF. For the CDR3, the DNA is TGTGCCAGCAGCCCCCGAGGGATGGGTACTGAAGCTTTCTTT.

The chain couples TRBV19 to TRBJ1-2; D remains unclear. Germline CDR1 is LNHDA and CDR2 is SQIVND (reference sequence). The CDR3 contains 12 residues. With 1 base removed from V and 6 bases from J, the gap between germline ends came to 6 bases. The CDR3: CASSIARNGYTF. The CDR3 region has the DNA TGTGCCAGTAGTATAGCTCGGAATGGCTACACCTTC.

The V gene is TRBV6-5, the J gene TRBJ1-2; D is undetermined. Germline V CDR1 and CDR2: MNHEY, SVGAGI. The CDR3 covers 12 residues. V gave up 5 bases and J gave up 4 bases, with 8 bases separating them. The CDR3 sequence: CASSLAVYGYTF. The CDR3 bases are TGTGCCAGCAGTCTAGCGGTCTATGGCTACACCTTC.

The rearrangement uses TRBV9 and TRBJ1-6, with D possibly matching TRBD1 (5 bases). V gave up 3 bases and J gave up 7 bases, with 11 bases separating them. The V gene's germline CDR1 is SGDLS and CDR2 YYNGEE. CDR3 length: 14 residues. The CDR3 loop is CASSGIEGNSPLHF. The CDR3 DNA follows: TGTGCCAGCAGCGGAATCGAGGGGAATTCACCCCTCCACTTT.

This chain links TRBV19 with TRBJ2-5; 7 bases match TRBD1. The trim removed 5 bases at V and 2 bases at J, leaving 5 bases unmatched. CDR1 and CDR2 (germline): LNHDA, SQIVND (reference sequence). CDR3 length: 14 residues. CDR3 nucleotide sequence: TGTGCCAGTAGTCCCCGACAGGGTCAAGAGACCCAGTACTTC. It codes for CASSPRQGQETQYF.

CDR3 sequence: CASSEVGGSEAFF. The CDR3 DNA reads TGTGCCAGCAGTGAAGTCGGGGGTTCTGAAGCTTTCTTT. V is TRBV6-1 and J is TRBJ1-1; a weak D match, TRBD1 (5 bases). The CDR3 sequence is 13 residues long. Germline V gives CDR1 MNHNS, CDR2 SASEGT. The V end lost 1 base, the J end lost 6 bases, and 9 bases lay between the germline ends.

The rearrangement uses TRBV30 and TRBJ2-5; D call uncertain. CDR3 size: 10 residues. CDR1 GTSNPN and CDR2 SVGIG come from the germline V gene (reference sequence). V lost 2 bases, J lost 5 bases, and 3 bases lay in between. The CDR3 region is CAWSRETQYF. The CDR3 region has the DNA TGTGCCTGGAGTAGGGAGACCCAGTACTTC.

The chain carries TRBV10-3 and TRBJ2-7; perhaps TRBD2 as D (5 bases). The CDR3 loop spans 14 amino acids. V lost 0 bases to trimming and J lost 5 bases, with 11 bases between them. Per the germline V gene, CDR1 is ENHRY and CDR2 is SYGVKD. This CDR3 reads CAISESTWRDEQYF. The CDR3 nucleotides read TGTGCCATCAGTGAGTCAACATGGCGGGACGAGCAGTACTTC.